The rows below give T cell receptor beta chains drawn from one sample of a study of patients and donors after allogeneic stem cell transplantation. TCRdb analysed the RT-PCR reads with MiXCR anew, one entry per CDR3 protein. The sample lists about 400,000 distinct CDR3 sequences, 16% seen once, with roughly 7% in the top ten. The sequencing sample was made of blood, either unsorted or a sorted T cell fraction (not recorded which). Every receptor here comes from a human donor who was either an allogeneic HSCT recipient or a stem cell or donor lymphocyte infusion donor (not recorded which). It is not recorded whose cells these are; they may come from a transplant donor. Both conserved end residues are part of each CDR3. A D gene is named only where the DNA matches it firmly. The size entry is marked missing in some rows and otherwise reads once, few, many or a size class.

D gene,clone size,J gene,V gene,CDR3 length,CDR3 protein,CDR3 DNA
TRBD1,few,TRBJ2-2,TRBV9,16,CASSVPPDRVHGELFF,TGTGCCAGCAGCGTACCCCCCGACAGGGTTCACGGGGAGCTGTTTTTT
.,.,TRBJ2-7,TRBV15,15,CATSKPPGFQYEQYF,TGTGCCACCAGCAAGCCGCCCGGGTTCCAATACGAGCAGTACTTC
.,few,TRBJ2-5,TRBV29-1,14,CSSSLAESSGTQYF,TGCAGCTCCTCCTTGGCCGAGTCTTCGGGGACCCAGTACTTC
.,many,TRBJ1-5,TRBV12-3/TRBV12-4,13,CASSLYGDQPQHF,TGTGCCAGCAGTCTCTACGGCGATCAGCCCCAGCATTTT
.,many,TRBJ2-1,TRBV7-8,14,CASSLASGTGEQFF,TGTGCCAGCAGCTTAGCGTCAGGGACGGGTGAGCAGTTCTTC
TRBD1,many,TRBJ1-6,TRBV20-1,16,CSARGGTGGPNSPLHF,TGCAGTGCTAGAGGGGGGACAGGGGGCCCTAATTCACCCCTCCACTTT
.,.,TRBJ1-2,TRBV11-2,14,CASSLDPRYYGYTF,TGTGCCAGCAGCTTAGATCCCCGGTACTATGGCTACACCTTC
.,few,TRBJ2-7,TRBV27,14,CASSLSKGIDEQYF,TGTGCCAGCAGTTTGAGTAAGGGGATCGACGAGCAGTACTTC
.,many,TRBJ2-7,TRBV4-1,13,CASSQDRRYEQYF,TGCGCCAGCAGCCAAGATAGAAGGTACGAGCAGTACTTC
TRBD2,few,TRBJ2-3,TRBV7-2,16,CASSLSGGHNTDTQYF,TGTGCCAGCAGCCTCAGCGGGGGCCATAACACAGATACGCAGTATTTT
TRBD2,.,TRBJ2-1,TRBV20-1,15,CSATVLAGGSNEQFF,TGCAGTGCTACGGTACTAGCGGGGGGGAGCAATGAGCAGTTCTTC
TRBD2,few,TRBJ2-4,TRBV15,18,CATSRDWDYPLAKNIQYF,TGTGCCACCAGCAGAGATTGGGACTACCCACTAGCCAAAAACATTCAGTACTTC
TRBD1,.,TRBJ2-7,TRBV15,17,CATSRDPPGGLSYEQYF,TGTGCCACCAGCAGAGATCCCCCAGGGGGCCTCTCCTACGAGCAGTACTTC
.,few,TRBJ1-2,TRBV11-3,15,CASSHGGDRLYGYTF,TGTGCCAGCAGCCACGGTGGGGACCGACTCTATGGCTACACCTTC
.,.,TRBJ1-4,TRBV12-3/TRBV12-4,15,CASSPRGEGDEKLFF,TGTGCCAGCAGTCCCCGGGGGGAGGGGGACGAAAAACTGTTTTTT
.,few,TRBJ1-3,TRBV6-5,15,CASSYLRGEGNTIYF,TGTGCCAGCAGTTATCTGCGGGGGGAGGGAAACACCATATATTTT
TRBD2,.,TRBJ2-2,TRBV3-1,17,CASRRTLAGGPTGELFF,TGTGCCAGCAGACGCACACTAGCGGGAGGGCCTACCGGGGAGCTGTTTTTT
.,.,TRBJ1-4,TRBV5-1,12,CASRGLNEKLFF,TGCGCCAGCCGGGGGCTGAATGAAAAACTGTTTTTT
.,many,TRBJ2-1,TRBV20-1,14,CSATRTGRNNEQFF,TGCAGTGCTACTCGTACGGGCCGCAACAATGAGCAGTTCTTC
TRBD1,few,TRBJ2-3,TRBV19,15,CASSIGQGYTDTQYF,TGTGCCAGTAGTATCGGACAGGGCTACACAGATACGCAGTATTTT
.,.,TRBJ2-5,TRBV7-9,14,CASSLHLLGQTQYF,TGTGCCAGCAGCCTACACCTCTTGGGCCAGACCCAGTACTTC